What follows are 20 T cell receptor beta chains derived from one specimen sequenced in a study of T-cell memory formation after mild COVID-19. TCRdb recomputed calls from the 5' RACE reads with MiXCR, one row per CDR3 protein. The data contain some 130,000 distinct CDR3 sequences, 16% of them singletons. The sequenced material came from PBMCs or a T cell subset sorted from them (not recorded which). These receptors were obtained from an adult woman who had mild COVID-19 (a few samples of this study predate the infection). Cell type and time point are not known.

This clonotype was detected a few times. The CDR3: CASSLWGSNTGELFF. The DNA for the CDR3 is TGTGCCAGCAGCTTGTGGGGGTCGAACACCGGGGAGCTGTTTTTT. The chain joins TRBV5-5 to TRBJ2-2; D tentatively reads TRBD1 or TRBD2 (5 bases each). Germline-derived CDR1 and CDR2 are SGHKS and YYEKEE (reference sequence). Deletions cut 1 base from V and 0 bases from J, with 7 bases between. CDR3 size: 15 residues.

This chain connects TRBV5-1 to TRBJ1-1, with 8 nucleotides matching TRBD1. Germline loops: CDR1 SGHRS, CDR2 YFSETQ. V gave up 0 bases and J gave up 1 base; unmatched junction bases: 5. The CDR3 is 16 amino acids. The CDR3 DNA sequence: TGCGCCAGCAGCTTGGTTCCCACAGGGGGGAACACTGAAGCTTTCTTT. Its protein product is CASSLVPTGGNTEAFF.

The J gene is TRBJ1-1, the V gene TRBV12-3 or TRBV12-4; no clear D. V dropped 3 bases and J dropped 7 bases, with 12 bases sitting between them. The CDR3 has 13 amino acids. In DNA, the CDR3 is TGTGCCAGCAGTTTGAGGGTAGAGGTTGAAGCTTTCTTT. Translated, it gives CASSLRVEVEAFF.

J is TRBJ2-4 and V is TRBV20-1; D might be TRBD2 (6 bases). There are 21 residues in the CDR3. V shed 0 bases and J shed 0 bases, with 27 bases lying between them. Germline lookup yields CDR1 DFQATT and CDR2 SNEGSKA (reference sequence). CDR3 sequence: CSARDKRLEGREFLAKNIQYF. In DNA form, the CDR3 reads TGCAGTGCTAGAGATAAGCGGCTCGAAGGACGGGAGTTTTTAGCCAAAAACATTCAGTACTTC.

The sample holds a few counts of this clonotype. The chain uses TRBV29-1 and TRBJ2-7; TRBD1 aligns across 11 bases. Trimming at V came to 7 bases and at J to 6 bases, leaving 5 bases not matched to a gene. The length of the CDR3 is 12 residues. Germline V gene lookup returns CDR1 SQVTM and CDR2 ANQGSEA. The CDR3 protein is CSADRGQGEQYF. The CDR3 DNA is TGCAGCGCGGACAGGGGGCAGGGCGAGCAGTACTTC.

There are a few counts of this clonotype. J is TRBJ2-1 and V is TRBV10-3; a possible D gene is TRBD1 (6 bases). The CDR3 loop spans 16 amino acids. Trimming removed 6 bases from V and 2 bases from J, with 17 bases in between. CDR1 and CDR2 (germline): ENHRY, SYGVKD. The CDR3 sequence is CAISIRDTGPYNEQFF. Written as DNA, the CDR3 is TGTGCCATCAGCATCCGGGACACCGGACCCTACAATGAGCAGTTCTTC.

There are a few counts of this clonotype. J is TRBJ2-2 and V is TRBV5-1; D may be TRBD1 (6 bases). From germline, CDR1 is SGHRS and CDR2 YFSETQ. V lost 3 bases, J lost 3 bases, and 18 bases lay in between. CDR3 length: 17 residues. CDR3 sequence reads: CASSSPGAGADTGELFF. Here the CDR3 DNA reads TGCGCCAGCAGCTCTCCAGGGGCAGGGGCGGACACCGGGGAGCTGTTTTTT. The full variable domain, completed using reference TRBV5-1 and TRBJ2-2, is KAGVTQTPRYLIKTRGQQVTLSCSPISGHRSVSWYQQTPGQGLQFLFEYFSETQRNKGNFPGRFSGRQFSNSRSEMNVSTLELGDSALYLCASSSPGAGADTGELFFGEGSRLTVL.

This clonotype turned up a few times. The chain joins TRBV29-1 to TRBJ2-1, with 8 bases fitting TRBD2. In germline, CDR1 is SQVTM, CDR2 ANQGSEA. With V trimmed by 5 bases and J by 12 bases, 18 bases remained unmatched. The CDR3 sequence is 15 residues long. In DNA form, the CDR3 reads TGCAGCGTTCCTACCCTACCGGGAGGGCTCGGGGGGCAGTTCTTC. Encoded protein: CSVPTLPGGLGGQFF.

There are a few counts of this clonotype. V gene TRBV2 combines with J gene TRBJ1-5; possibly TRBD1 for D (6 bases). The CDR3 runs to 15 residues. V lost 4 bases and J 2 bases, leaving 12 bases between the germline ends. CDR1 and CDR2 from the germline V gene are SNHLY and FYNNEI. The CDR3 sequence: CASSVGGGGNQPQHF. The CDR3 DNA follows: TGTGCCAGCAGTGTAGGGGGTGGGGGCAATCAGCCCCAGCATTTT. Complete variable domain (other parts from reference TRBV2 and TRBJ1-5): EPEVTQTPSHQVTQMGQEVILRCVPISNHLYFYWYRQILGQKVEFLVSFYNNEISEKSEIFDDQFSVERPDGSNFTLKIRSTKLEDSAMYFCASSVGGGGNQPQHFGDGTRLSIL.

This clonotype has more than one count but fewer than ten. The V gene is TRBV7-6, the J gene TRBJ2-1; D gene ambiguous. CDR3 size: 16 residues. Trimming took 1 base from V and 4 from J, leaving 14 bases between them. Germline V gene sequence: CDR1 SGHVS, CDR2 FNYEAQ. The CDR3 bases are TGTGCCAGCAGCTTAGTCTCTGACCTGAGATACAATGAGCAGTTCTTC. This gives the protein CASSLVSDLRYNEQFF. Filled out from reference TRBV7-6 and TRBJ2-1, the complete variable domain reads GAGVSQSPRYKVTKRGQDVALRCDPISGHVSLYWYRQALGQGPEFLTYFNYEAQQDKSGLPNDRFSAERPEGSISTLTIQRTEQRDSAMYRCASSLVSDLRYNEQFFGPGTRLTVL.

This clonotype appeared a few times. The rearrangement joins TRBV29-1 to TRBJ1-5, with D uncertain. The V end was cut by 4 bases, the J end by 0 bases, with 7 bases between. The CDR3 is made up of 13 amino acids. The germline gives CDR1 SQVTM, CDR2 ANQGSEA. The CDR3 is CSVAASSNQPQHF. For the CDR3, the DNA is TGCAGCGTTGCGGCATCTAGCAATCAGCCCCAGCATTTT.

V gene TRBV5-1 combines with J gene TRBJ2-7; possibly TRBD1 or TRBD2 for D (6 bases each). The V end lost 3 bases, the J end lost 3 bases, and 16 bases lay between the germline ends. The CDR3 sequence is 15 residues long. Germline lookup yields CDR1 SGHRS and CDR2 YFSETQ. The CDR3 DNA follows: TGCGCCAGCAGCTCGCCGGGGGCTTTGGTCTACGAGCAGTACTTC. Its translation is CASSSPGALVYEQYF. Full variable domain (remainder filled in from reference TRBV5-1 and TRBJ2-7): KAGVTQTPRYLIKTRGQQVTLSCSPISGHRSVSWYQQTPGQGLQFLFEYFSETQRNKGNFPGRFSGRQFSNSRSEMNVSTLELGDSALYLCASSSPGALVYEQYFGPGTRLTVT.

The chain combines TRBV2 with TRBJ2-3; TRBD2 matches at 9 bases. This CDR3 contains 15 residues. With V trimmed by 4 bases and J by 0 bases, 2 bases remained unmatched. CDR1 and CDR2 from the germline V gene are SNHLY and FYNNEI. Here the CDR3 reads CASSVLAGSTDTQYF. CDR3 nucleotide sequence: TGTGCCAGCAGTGTGCTAGCGGGGAGCACAGATACGCAGTATTTT.

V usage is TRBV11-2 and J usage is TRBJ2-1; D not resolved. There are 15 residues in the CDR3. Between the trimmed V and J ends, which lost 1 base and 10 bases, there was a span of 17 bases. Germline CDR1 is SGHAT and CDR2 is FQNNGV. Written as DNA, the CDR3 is TGTGCCAGCAGCTTAGGGTCTTGGCAGACCTACGAGCAGTTCTTC. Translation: CASSLGSWQTYEQFF.

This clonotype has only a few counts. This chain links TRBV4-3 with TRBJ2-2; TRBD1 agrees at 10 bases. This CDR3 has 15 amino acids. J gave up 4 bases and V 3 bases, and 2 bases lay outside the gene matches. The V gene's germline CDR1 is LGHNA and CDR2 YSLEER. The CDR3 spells CASSHGTGATGELFF. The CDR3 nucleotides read TGCGCCAGCAGCCATGGGACAGGGGCCACCGGGGAGCTGTTTTTT.

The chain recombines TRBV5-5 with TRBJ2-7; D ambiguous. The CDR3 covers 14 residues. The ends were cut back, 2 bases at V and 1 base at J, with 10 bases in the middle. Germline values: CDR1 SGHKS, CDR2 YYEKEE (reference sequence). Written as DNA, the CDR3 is TGTGCCAGCAGCTTCCCAGGCACATCCTACGAGCAGTACTTC. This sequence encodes CASSFPGTSYEQYF. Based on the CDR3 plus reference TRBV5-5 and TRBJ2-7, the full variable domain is DAGVTQSPTHLIKTRGQQVTLRCSPISGHKSVSWYQQVLGQGPQFIFQYYEKEERGRGNFPDRFSARQFPNYSSELNVNALLLGDSALYLCASSFPGTSYEQYFGPGTRLTVT.

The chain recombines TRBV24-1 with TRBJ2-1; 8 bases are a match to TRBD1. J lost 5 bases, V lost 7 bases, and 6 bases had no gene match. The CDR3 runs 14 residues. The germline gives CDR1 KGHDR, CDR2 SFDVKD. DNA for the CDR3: TGTGCCACCAGCCTGGACAGGGCTCACAATGAGCAGTTCTTC. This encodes CATSLDRAHNEQFF.

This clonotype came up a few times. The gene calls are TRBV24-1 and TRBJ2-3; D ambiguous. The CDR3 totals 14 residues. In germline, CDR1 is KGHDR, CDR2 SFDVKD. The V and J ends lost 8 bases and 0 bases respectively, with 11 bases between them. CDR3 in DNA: TGTGCCACCAAGCAGAGCTTCAGCACAGATACGCAGTATTTT. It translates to CATKQSFSTDTQYF.

The CDR3 reads CASSLARSFPVETQYF. DNA of the CDR3: TGTGCCAGCAGCTTAGCGCGGTCTTTTCCGGTGGAGACCCAGTACTTC. This chain uses TRBV7-6 with TRBJ2-5; no firm D call. Germline lookup yields CDR1 SGHVS and CDR2 FNYEAQ. The CDR3 is 16 residues long. V was clipped by 0 bases and J by 5 bases, with 16 bases between them.

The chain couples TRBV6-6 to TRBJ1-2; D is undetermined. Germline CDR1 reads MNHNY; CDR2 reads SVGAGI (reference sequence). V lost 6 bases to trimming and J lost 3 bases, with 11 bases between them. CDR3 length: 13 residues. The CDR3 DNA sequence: TGTGCCAGCAGCAACGCACAGCACTATGGCTACACCTTC. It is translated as CASSNAQHYGYTF.